One sample yielded the 16 T cell receptor beta chains listed below, sequenced in a study of blood T cells in healthy people across ages. Next came a second PCR, run for about 7 to 11 cycles, which used a sample-barcoded 5' primer along with a J-beta primer mix. TCRdb processed the 5' RACE reads anew with MiXCR; each CDR3 protein has one entry. Seen here are about 670,000 distinct CDR3 sequences, 40% to 50% observed once, and the top ten hold 25% to 35%. Sequenced material: blood. All receptors derive from a man of 80 years or more in good health.

V is TRBV7-9 and J is TRBJ2-5; 9 nucleotides align to TRBD1. The end of the DNA is better explained by TRBJ2-7, so the J call may be wrong. The germline V gene encodes CDR1 SEHNR and CDR2 FQNEAQ (reference sequence). The CDR3 spans 16 residues. CDR3 region: CASSLSGGQGTYEQYF. The DNA of the CDR3 is TGTGCCAGCAGCTTATCTGGGGGACAGGGAACCTACGAGCAGTACTTC.

The CDR3 reads CASSPLSGLAGYEQYF. Here the CDR3 DNA reads TGTGCCAGCTCACCACTGTCGGGACTAGCGGGATACGAGCAGTACTTC. V is TRBV18 and J is TRBJ2-7; 13 nucleotides agree with TRBD2. CDR3 length: 16 amino acids. CDR1 and CDR2 (germline): KGHSH, LQKENI. V dropped 1 base and J dropped 4; count of bases not matched to a gene: 4.

This chain connects TRBV3-1 to TRBJ1-6; TRBD1 is a possible D gene (6 bases). V was clipped by 3 bases and J by 9 bases, with 15 bases between them. The germline V gene has CDR1 LGHDT and CDR2 YNNKEL (reference sequence). The CDR3 loop spans 15 amino acids. CDR3 loop: CASSQLTGASSPLHF. The CDR3, as DNA: TGTGCCAGCAGCCAGCTAACGGGGGCCTCTTCACCCCTCCACTTT.

This clonotype was detected a few times. This sequence joins TRBV6-2 or TRBV6-3 and TRBJ2-1, with unresolved D. V gave up 5 bases and J gave up 12 bases, with 20 bases separating them. The germline CDR1 and CDR2 sequences are MNHEY and SVGEGT. The CDR3 is 14 amino acids. In DNA, the CDR3 is TGTGCCAGCAGTCTTTCGACTTTGTTCCCAAGGCAGTTCTTC. It encodes CASSLSTLFPRQFF.

This sequence joins TRBV20-1 and TRBJ2-7; possible D gene TRBD1, 5 bases. The germline gives CDR1 DFQATT, CDR2 SNEGSKA (reference sequence). The V end lost 6 bases, the J end lost 2 bases, and 11 bases lay between the germline ends. This CDR3 is built from 12 residues. The CDR3 DNA reads as TGCAGTGCACCAGGGTCCACCTACGAGCAGTACTTC. It specifies CSAPGSTYEQYF.

This clonotype was seen a handful of times. The chain couples TRBV2 to TRBJ2-5; D remains unclear. The germline gives CDR1 SNHLY, CDR2 FYNNEI. V was cut by 6 bases and J by 0 bases, with 14 bases left in between. This CDR3 region has 15 residues. CDR3 sequence reads: CASSDGFRDQETQYF. In nucleotides, the CDR3 is TGTGCCAGCAGCGATGGGTTCCGAGACCAAGAGACCCAGTACTTC.

This clonotype was observed a few times. The chain joins TRBV27 to TRBJ1-2, with a possible D match to TRBD1 (6 bases). V lost 1 base and J lost 6, with 12 bases in between. This CDR3 has 14 amino acids. CDR1 is MNHEY and CDR2 is SMNVEV in the germline V gene (reference sequence). CDR3 in amino acids: CASSLLGGIDGYTF. Here the CDR3 DNA reads TGTGCCAGCAGTTTATTAGGGGGGATCGATGGCTACACCTTC.

This clonotype was detected a few times. The chain uses TRBV25-1 and TRBJ2-7; D ambiguous. Deletions cut 4 bases from V and 2 bases from J, with 12 bases between. The CDR3 length is 14 residues. In germline, CDR1 is MGHDK, CDR2 SYGVNS. The CDR3 region has the DNA TGTGCCAGCAGTGTGCCCAGCGCCCCCTACGAGCAGTACTTC. The encoded protein is CASSVPSAPYEQYF.

In this sample, this clonotype turned up many times. V usage is TRBV4-2 and J usage is TRBJ2-3, with TRBD2 matching over 7 bases. CDR3 length: 17 residues. V shed 2 bases and J 4 bases; nucleotides not matched to a gene: 12. CDR1 LGHNA and CDR2 YNFKEQ come from the germline V gene. Here the CDR3 DNA reads TGTGCCAGCAGCCAATCCCAGTCGGGCAGCGGGGCAGATACGCAGTATTTT. Its translation is CASSQSQSGSGADTQYF.

This clonotype was observed a few times. This rearrangement joins TRBV25-1 to TRBJ1-2; 8 bases map to TRBD1. Germline lookup yields CDR1 MGHDK and CDR2 SYGVNS. There are 15 residues in the CDR3. V gave up 1 base and J gave up 2 bases; unmatched junction bases: 3. The CDR3 coding sequence is TGTGCCAGCAGTGAATCGGGGACAGGAAACTATGGCTACACCTTC. Its translation is CASSESGTGNYGYTF.

The sample holds a few counts of this clonotype. The V gene is TRBV6-1, the J gene TRBJ2-3, with 8 bases matching TRBD2. The CDR3 is 17 amino acids. V was pared by 5 bases and J by 2 bases, with 12 bases of the junction left unmatched. The germline V gene encodes CDR1 MNHNS and CDR2 SASEGT. The CDR3 DNA reads TGTGCCAGCAGTCCCCCGAAAATAGCGGGATCCACAGATACGCAGTATTTT. As protein: CASSPPKIAGSTDTQYF.

The gene calls are TRBV28 and TRBJ1-4; 7 positions match TRBD1. V was clipped by 5 bases and J by 7 bases; unmatched bases: 7. Germline V gene sequence: CDR1 MDHEN, CDR2 SYDVKM. This CDR3 has 14 amino acids. CDR3 protein: CASSPGGTGEKLFF. The CDR3 DNA sequence: TGTGCCAGCAGTCCAGGGGGTACGGGTGAAAAACTGTTTTTT.

The gene calls are TRBV6-1 and TRBJ2-2; D is perhaps TRBD1 (5 bases). Trimming left V 1 base short and J 4 bases short, with 7 bases between. Germline CDR1 is MNHNS and CDR2 is SASEGT. The length of the CDR3 is 14 residues. This CDR3 reads CASSEGQLTGELFF. Written as DNA, the CDR3 is TGTGCCAGCAGTGAAGGACAGCTCACCGGGGAGCTGTTTTTT.

The chain employs TRBV18 and TRBJ1-2; 8 nucleotides line up with TRBD1. This CDR3 contains 15 residues. Germline CDR1 is KGHSH and CDR2 is LQKENI. J was trimmed by 2 bases and V by 4 bases; bases with no gene match: 6. For the CDR3, the DNA is TGTGCCAGCTCACGGAATCCAGGGGGCAACTATGGCTACACCTTC. The encoded protein is CASSRNPGGNYGYTF.

About this clonotype itself: A junction end diverges from the germline sequence, so it may reflect a read error. J is TRBJ2-5 and V is TRBV7-7; TRBD2 aligns across 12 bases. Germline values: CDR1 SSHAT, CDR2 FNYEAQ (reference sequence). The CDR3 is 21 amino acids. CDR3 nucleotides: TGTGCTAGCAGCCCCCGCCGGGACAGGGTGAGCGGGACTAGCGGGTACAATGAGCAGTACTTC. Its protein is CASSPRRDRVSGTSGYNEQYF.

There are a few counts of this clonotype. The DNA of the CDR3 is TGTGCCTGGAGTGTCGGGCAGAAAGTCAATTACGAGCAGTACTTC. This sequence encodes CAWSVGQKVNYEQYF. The gene calls are TRBV30 and TRBJ2-7; unclear D gene. The V and J ends lost 0 bases and 4 bases respectively, with 16 bases between them. This CDR3 has 15 amino acids. Germline V lookup: CDR1 GTSNPN, CDR2 SVGIG (reference sequence).